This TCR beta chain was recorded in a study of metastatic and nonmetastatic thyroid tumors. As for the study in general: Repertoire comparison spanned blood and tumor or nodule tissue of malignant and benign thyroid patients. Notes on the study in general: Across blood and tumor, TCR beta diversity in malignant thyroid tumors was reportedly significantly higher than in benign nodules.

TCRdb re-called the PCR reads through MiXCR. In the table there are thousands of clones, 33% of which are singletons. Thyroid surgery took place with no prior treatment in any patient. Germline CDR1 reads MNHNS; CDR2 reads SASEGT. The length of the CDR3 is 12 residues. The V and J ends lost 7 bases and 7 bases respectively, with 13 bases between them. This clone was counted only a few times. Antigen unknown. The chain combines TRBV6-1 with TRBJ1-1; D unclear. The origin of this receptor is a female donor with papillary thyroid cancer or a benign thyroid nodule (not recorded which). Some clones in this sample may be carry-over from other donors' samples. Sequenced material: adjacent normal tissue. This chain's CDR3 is CASNRGVYEAFF. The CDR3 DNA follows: TGTGCCAGCAACCGGGGAGTCTATGAAGCTTTCTTT.